The source of this TCR beta chain is a study of shared T cell receptors in the human thymus. The CDR3 extends over 16 amino acids. The germline CDR1 and CDR2 sequences are MGHRA and YSYEKL. The V end was cut by 3 bases, the J end by 4 bases, with 16 bases between. The data were produced by immunoSEQ multiplex PCR, yet TCRdb's version contains in-frame clones alone and is incomplete. This table has approximately 760,000 clones, roughly 85% appearing once. This same sample was also part of a study on human thymus T cells. From that study: Among the donors, all were healthy Finnish infants having corrective surgery for congenital heart defects. Obtained as resections during corrective heart surgery, the thymus tissue was then studied. It looked as if thymic and blood repertoires used V and J genes in a biased way. As related research reported, thymic repertoires overlapped highly among unrelated individuals.

The TCR originated in a girl less than two years old with a congenital heart defect. The genes are TRBV4-1 and TRBJ2-4; a weak D match, TRBD1 (6 bases). Material for sequencing was thymocytes. CDR3 protein: CASSQGDCGQKNIQYF. CDR3 DNA: TGCGCCAGCAGCCAGGGCGACTGTGGACAGAAAAACATTCAGTACTTC.